Following are 6 T cell receptor beta chains from one sample sequenced in a study of blood T cell repertoires in COVID-19. The data were produced by immunoSEQ multiplex PCR, yet TCRdb's version contains in-frame clones alone and is incomplete. The profile shows roughly 120,000 clones, 70% to 90% of them singletons. The specimen sequenced was peripheral blood. The source of these receptors is a young man with acute or convalescent COVID-19.

This chain links TRBV5-6 with TRBJ1-1, with TRBD1 identical over 9 bases. The CDR3 extends over 17 amino acids. The V and J ends lost 3 bases and 4 bases, in that order; junction bases with no gene match: 13. From germline, CDR1 is SGHDT and CDR2 YYEEEE. The CDR3 loop is CASSSLSGTGPFTEAFF. The CDR3 nucleotides are TGTGCCAGCAGCTCGCTTTCCGGGACAGGGCCATTCACTGAAGCTTTCTTT.

The V gene is TRBV6-6, the J gene TRBJ2-2; TRBD2 matches at 15 bases. Trimming took 5 bases from V and 3 from J; bases not matched to a gene: 4. The CDR3 loop spans 17 amino acids. From germline, CDR1 is MNHNY and CDR2 SVGAGI (reference sequence). The CDR3 DNA reads as TGTGCCAGCAGTCGAGGACTAGCGGGAGGGGACACCGGGGAGCTGTTTTTT. Its protein is CASSRGLAGGDTGELFF.

The chain is built from TRBV21-1 and TRBJ2-2; TRBD2 is the table's D call and was not checked against the DNA. TRBV21-1 is a documented pseudogene. There are 21 residues in the CDR3. The CDR3 coding sequence is TGTGCCAGCAGCAAAGCCGGGACTAGCGGGGGGGCGGTATTTTGCACCGGGGAGCTGTTTTTT. Residues: CASSKAGTSGGAVFCTGELFF.

The rearrangement links TRBV6-2 or TRBV6-3 to TRBJ1-2, with 8 bases aligning to TRBD1. Germline V gene lookup returns CDR1 MNHEY and CDR2 SVGEGT. J gave up 4 bases and V 0 bases, and 7 bases lay outside the gene matches. The CDR3 covers 16 residues. CDR3 nucleotide sequence: TGTGCCAGCAGTTACTCGGGGACAGGACACCCCTATGGCTACACCTTC. It translates to CASSYSGTGHPYGYTF.

The rearrangement links TRBV6-5 to TRBJ2-3, with TRBD2 matching over 7 bases. Germline-derived CDR1 and CDR2 are MNHEY and SVGAGI. The CDR3 consists of 15 residues. J was trimmed by 2 bases and V by 8 bases; bases with no gene match: 10. CDR3 sequence: CASGSGGGSTDTQYF. For the CDR3, the DNA is TGTGCCAGCGGGTCGGGGGGAGGGTCCACAGATACGCAGTATTTT.

The chain links TRBV4-2 to TRBJ2-7, with 7 bases aligning to TRBD1. Trimming took 3 bases from V and 3 from J; bases not matched to a gene: 5. The CDR3 runs 14 residues. CDR1 is LGHNA and CDR2 is YNFKEQ in the germline V gene. The CDR3 DNA is TGTGCCAGCAGCCATATCGACAGGGACTACGAGCAGTACTTC. Protein sequence: CASSHIDRDYEQYF.